This T cell receptor beta chain was observed in a study of T cell repertoires in cytomegalovirus infection. Study overall: Public signatures in TCR beta pointed to CMV infection and matching HLA type.

TCRdb ran MiXCR on the reads and lists one entry per CDR3 protein. The profile covers 680,000 or so distinct CDR3 sequences, with 35% appearing a single time and 2.5% to 3.5% taken by the ten largest. CDR1 is SEHNR and CDR2 is FQNEAQ in the germline V gene (reference sequence). The CDR3 is 15 amino acids. Trimming took off 5 bases at V and 2 bases at J, with 16 bases between the two ends. Sequencing used PBMCs. The sequence was obtained from a human donor in good health (CMV status not recorded). Some clones in this sample may be carry-over from other donors' samples. The chain recombines TRBV7-9 with TRBJ2-7, with D perhaps matching TRBD2 (6 bases). CDR3 amino acids: CASSASGGVPYEQYF. CDR3 nucleotides: TGTGCCAGCAGCGCCTCTGGCGGGGTCCCCTACGAGCAGTACTTC.